A selection of T cell receptor beta chains follows, all from one sample in a study of tumor-infiltrating lymphocytes in primary liver carcinoma. Using its own MiXCR run on the multiplex PCR reads, TCRdb lists one record per CDR3 protein. Here the sample spans about 200,000 distinct CDR3 sequences, 65% being singletons. Sequenced input: peripheral blood. The receptors derive from a woman aged 55-75 years with primary liver carcinoma and hepatitis B virus infection. CDR3s include the opening cysteine and the closing phenylalanine or tryptophan. The order of the fields is CDR3 length, D gene, V gene, J gene, clone size, CDR3 protein, CDR3 DNA. The D gene is left open where the match is weak. Part of the rows lack a size; the others show once, few, many or a class for expanded clones.

cdr3_length: 14; d_call: TRBD2; v_call: TRBV10-3; j_call: TRBJ2-5; clone_size: many; cdr3_aa: CAIRSSGSQETQYF; cdr3_nt: TGTGCCATCAGATCTAGCGGGAGTCAAGAGACCCAGTACTTC
cdr3_length: 15; d_call: NA; v_call: TRBV6-5; j_call: TRBJ1-6; clone_size: NA; cdr3_aa: CASSYSRSVGPPLHF; cdr3_nt: TGTGCCAGCAGTTACTCTAGGAGTGTTGGACCACCCCTCCACTTT
cdr3_length: 14; d_call: NA; v_call: TRBV11-1; j_call: TRBJ2-7; clone_size: once; cdr3_aa: CASSLERRVGEQYF; cdr3_nt: TGTGCCAGCAGCTTAGAGCGTCGAGTAGGTGAGCAGTACTTC
cdr3_length: 16; d_call: NA; v_call: TRBV14; j_call: TRBJ2-6; clone_size: few; cdr3_aa: CASSRLGQAGANVLTF; cdr3_nt: TGTGCCAGCAGCCGGTTAGGTCAAGCAGGGGCCAACGTCCTGACTTTC
cdr3_length: 16; d_call: TRBD2; v_call: TRBV11-2; j_call: TRBJ2-7; clone_size: NA; cdr3_aa: CASSPSGRKDPYEQYF; cdr3_nt: TGTGCCAGCAGCCCTAGCGGGAGAAAGGACCCCTACGAGCAGTACTTC
cdr3_length: 14; d_call: TRBD2; v_call: TRBV6-1; j_call: TRBJ2-3; clone_size: NA; cdr3_aa: CATYSGRVEDRQYF; cdr3_nt: TGTGCCACCTATAGCGGGAGGGTTGAAGATAGGCAGTATTTT
cdr3_length: 15; d_call: NA; v_call: TRBV5-6; j_call: TRBJ2-1; clone_size: NA; cdr3_aa: CASSPLLGNYNEQFF; cdr3_nt: TGTGCCAGCAGCCCCCTCCTGGGTAATTACAATGAACAGTTCTTC
cdr3_length: 16; d_call: TRBD2; v_call: TRBV13; j_call: TRBJ2-5; clone_size: NA; cdr3_aa: CASSLYLAGSQETQYF; cdr3_nt: TGTGCCAGCAGCTTATATTTAGCGGGCAGCCAAGAGACCCAGTACTTC
cdr3_length: 12; d_call: NA; v_call: TRBV28; j_call: TRBJ2-7; clone_size: few; cdr3_aa: CASSRQSHEQYF; cdr3_nt: TGTGCCAGCAGTCGACAGTCCCACGAGCAGTACTTC
cdr3_length: 16; d_call: TRBD2; v_call: TRBV5-1; j_call: TRBJ2-1; clone_size: NA; cdr3_aa: CASSETSGSSGGERFF; cdr3_nt: TGCGCCAGCAGCGAGACTAGCGGGAGTTCTGGTGGGGAGCGGTTCTTC
cdr3_length: 15; d_call: NA; v_call: TRBV28; j_call: TRBJ2-3; clone_size: NA; cdr3_aa: CASSLAGAYTDTQYF; cdr3_nt: TGTGCCAGCAGTTTAGCAGGGGCCTACACAGATACGCAGTATTTT
cdr3_length: 16; d_call: TRBD2; v_call: TRBV4-1; j_call: TRBJ2-1; clone_size: NA; cdr3_aa: CASSQTWSSGQAEQFF; cdr3_nt: TGCGCCAGCAGCCAAACGTGGTCTAGCGGGCAGGCCGAGCAGTTCTTC
cdr3_length: 14; d_call: NA; v_call: TRBV11-2; j_call: TRBJ1-1; clone_size: NA; cdr3_aa: CASSLIRGNSEAFF; cdr3_nt: TGCGCCAGCAGCTTAATAAGAGGGAACAGTGAAGCTTTCTTT
cdr3_length: 14; d_call: NA; v_call: TRBV7-9; j_call: TRBJ1-1; clone_size: NA; cdr3_aa: CFSSSPNRNTEAFF; cdr3_nt: TGTTTCAGCAGCTCTCCGAACCGGAACACTGAAGCTTTCTTT
cdr3_length: 16; d_call: NA; v_call: TRBV11-2; j_call: TRBJ2-1; clone_size: NA; cdr3_aa: CASSLVSGVFDNEQFF; cdr3_nt: TGTGCTAGCAGCTTAGTTTCGGGAGTTTTCGACAATGAGCAGTTCTTC
cdr3_length: 15; d_call: TRBD1; v_call: TRBV6-6; j_call: TRBJ2-7; clone_size: many; cdr3_aa: CASSITDRGRNEQYF; cdr3_nt: TGTGCCAGCAGTATAACGGACAGGGGGCGTAACGAGCAGTACTTC
cdr3_length: 14; d_call: NA; v_call: TRBV5-1; j_call: TRBJ1-1; clone_size: NA; cdr3_aa: CASSWQTGYTEAFF; cdr3_nt: TGCGCCAGCAGCTGGCAGACAGGCTACACTGAAGCTTTCTTT
cdr3_length: 14; d_call: NA; v_call: TRBV6-5; j_call: TRBJ1-1; clone_size: NA; cdr3_aa: CASSERAANTEAFF; cdr3_nt: TGTGCCAGCAGTGAGAGGGCAGCAAACACTGAAGCTTTCTTT
cdr3_length: 14; d_call: NA; v_call: TRBV11-2; j_call: TRBJ2-7; clone_size: NA; cdr3_aa: CASSSDGRPYEQYF; cdr3_nt: TGTGCCAGCAGCTCGGATGGACGGCCCTACGAGCAGTACTTC
cdr3_length: 12; d_call: NA; v_call: TRBV29-1; j_call: TRBJ1-5; clone_size: NA; cdr3_aa: CSVADNDQPQHF; cdr3_nt: TGCAGCGTCGCCGACAACGATCAGCCCCAGCATTTT
cdr3_length: 17; d_call: TRBD2; v_call: TRBV10-3; j_call: TRBJ2-1; clone_size: many; cdr3_aa: CAISPPHLSGRYNEQFF; cdr3_nt: TGTGCCATCAGTCCCCCTCATCTTAGCGGGAGATACAATGAGCAGTTCTTC
cdr3_length: 14; d_call: TRBD1; v_call: TRBV6-2/TRBV6-3; j_call: TRBJ2-2; clone_size: NA; cdr3_aa: CASSPYRGTGELYF; cdr3_nt: TGTGCCAGCAGTCCATACAGGGGTACCGGGGAGCTGTATTTT
cdr3_length: 17; d_call: NA; v_call: TRBV11-2; j_call: TRBJ2-6; clone_size: NA; cdr3_aa: CASNPDLGTRKANVLTF; cdr3_nt: TGTGCCAGCAACCCTGACCTTGGGACGCGGAAGGCCAATGTCCTGACTTTC
cdr3_length: 15; d_call: NA; v_call: TRBV11-2; j_call: TRBJ2-7; clone_size: once; cdr3_aa: CASSYLDRGTYEQYF; cdr3_nt: TGTGCCAGCAGTTACCTAGACAGAGGGACCTACGAGCAGTACTTC
cdr3_length: 14; d_call: NA; v_call: TRBV4-2; j_call: TRBJ1-3; clone_size: NA; cdr3_aa: CVSSQEEPGNTIYF; cdr3_nt: TGTGTCAGCAGCCAAGAGGAGCCTGGAAACACCATATATTTT
cdr3_length: 13; d_call: NA; v_call: TRBV4-1; j_call: TRBJ1-6; clone_size: many; cdr3_aa: CASSPQGSSPLHF; cdr3_nt: TGCGCCAGCAGCCCCCAGGGGAGTTCACCCCTCCACTTT
cdr3_length: 15; d_call: TRBD2; v_call: TRBV11-3; j_call: TRBJ2-1; clone_size: NA; cdr3_aa: CVSSLGTSDIIEQVF; cdr3_nt: TGTGTCAGCAGCCTAGGGACTAGCGACATCATTGAGCAGGTCTTC
cdr3_length: 14; d_call: TRBD2; v_call: TRBV11-1; j_call: TRBJ2-2; clone_size: NA; cdr3_aa: CASSRSREAGGLFF; cdr3_nt: TGTGCCAGCAGCCGGAGCAGGGAGGCGGGGGGGTTGTTTTTT
cdr3_length: 12; d_call: NA; v_call: TRBV29-1; j_call: TRBJ2-3; clone_size: NA; cdr3_aa: CSVANNNQPQYF; cdr3_nt: TGCAGCGTTGCCAACAACAATCAGCCCCAGTATTTT
cdr3_length: 14; d_call: NA; v_call: TRBV7-9; j_call: TRBJ1-2; clone_size: many; cdr3_aa: CASSLEGSNYGYTF; cdr3_nt: TGTGCCAGCAGCTTAGAGGGCAGTAACTATGGCTACACCTTC
cdr3_length: 13; d_call: TRBD1; v_call: TRBV11-1; j_call: TRBJ2-7; clone_size: NA; cdr3_aa: CASSRQGRGEQHF; cdr3_nt: TGTGCCAGCAGCCGACAGGGTCGGGGAGAGCAACACTTC
cdr3_length: 14; d_call: NA; v_call: TRBV29-1; j_call: TRBJ2-1; clone_size: NA; cdr3_aa: CSVKTRISRNEQFF; cdr3_nt: TGCAGCGTTAAAACCAGGATTAGCCGGAATGAGCAGTTCTTC
cdr3_length: 15; d_call: NA; v_call: TRBV5-5; j_call: TRBJ2-1; clone_size: many; cdr3_aa: CASSSGWSSYNEQFF; cdr3_nt: TGTGCCAGCAGCTCGGGGTGGAGCTCCTACAATGAGCAGTTCTTC
cdr3_length: 13; d_call: NA; v_call: TRBV29-1; j_call: TRBJ2-3; clone_size: many; cdr3_aa: CSVGVEAGDTQYF; cdr3_nt: TGCAGCGTGGGAGTAGAGGCAGGAGATACGCAGTATTTT
cdr3_length: 17; d_call: TRBD2; v_call: TRBV6-5; j_call: TRBJ2-2; clone_size: once; cdr3_aa: CASRRTSGSGLGGEQFF; cdr3_nt: TGTGCCAGCAGAAGGACTAGCGGGAGCGGATTGGGCGGGGAGCAGTTTTTT
cdr3_length: 15; d_call: NA; v_call: TRBV12-3/TRBV12-4; j_call: TRBJ2-1; clone_size: NA; cdr3_aa: CASTPSVGYNNEQFF; cdr3_nt: TGTGCCAGCACCCCGTCTGTGGGATACAACAATGAGCAGTTCTTC